A selection of T cell receptor beta chains follows, all from one sample in a study of cytomegalovirus exposure and HLA in healthy donors. Assay: immunoSEQ multiplex PCR; the TCRdb copy retains only in-frame clones and omits some. This table holds approximately 100,000 clones, about 80% found once. The specimen sequenced was PBMCs. Receptors were obtained from a female donor in good health and CMV-seropositive. Each CDR3 is given without its conserved first and last residue.

V gene	J gene	CDR3 protein
TRBV11-3	TRBJ1-1	ASSLDRNTEAF
TRBV28	TRBJ1-4	ASSTGTSEKLF
TRBV2	TRBJ1-1	ASTPDSLNTEAF
TRBV5-5	TRBJ1-5	ASSSDRGGQPQH
TRBV10-1	TRBJ1-2	ATRQKGWGGYT
TRBV28	TRBJ2-5	ASSGQGQGQETQY
TRBV9	TRBJ2-1	ASSTLGVVSGEQF
TRBV7-9	TRBJ1-2	ASSPRDSLYNYGYT
TRBV9	TRBJ2-1	ASSLQQGAYNEQF
TRBV6-5	TRBJ2-2	ASRIGAANTGELF
TRBV2	TRBJ1-4	ASSASETLNEKLF
TRBV6-6	TRBJ1-2	ASSRDSYGYT
TRBV6-6	TRBJ1-1	ASSNGQPGTEAF
TRBV7-2	TRBJ2-2	ASSLWLAGGTGELF
TRBV5-1	TRBJ1-1	ASSLTQGVNTEAF
TRBV7-3	TRBJ2-1	ASSWGVKGEQF
TRBV6-5	TRBJ1-3	ASSYSGRFGNTIY
TRBV29-1	TRBJ2-5	SVDGSGSLWETQY
TRBV19	TRBJ1-2	ASRTAGINYGYT
TRBV15	TRBJ1-2	ATSRDRVRSGYT
TRBV2	TRBJ2-3	ASSGAGDTQY
TRBV6-1	TRBJ1-2	ASSQQGKGYT
TRBV5-5	TRBJ1-3	ASSWQTRSSGNTIY
TRBV12-5	TRBJ2-2	ASGSLNTGELF
TRBV5-1	TRBJ1-5	ASSSLPGPSNQPQH
TRBV5-1	TRBJ2-1	ASSLDGRMGDEQF
TRBV4-1	TRBJ1-3	ASSQGTGLARPSGNTIY
TRBV30	TRBJ1-6	AWRGARSPLH
TRBV15	TRBJ2-5	ATSRDRGLHETQY
TRBV27	TRBJ2-7	ASSLGQGSHEQY
TRBV7-6	TRBJ2-1	ASSPRTSGYGTYNEQF
TRBV7-2	TRBJ1-2	ASSHTGFYGYT
TRBV19	TRBJ2-3	ASSITRADTQY
TRBV15	TRBJ2-7	ATSRGGQQFSYEQY
TRBV7-2	TRBJ2-1	ASSLFSGRGSYNEQF
TRBV6-5	TRBJ2-7	ASREAAHYEQY